This TCR beta chain was observed in a study of blood T cell repertoires in COVID-19. Study as a whole: Researchers got acute and convalescent COVID-19 samples from the United States, Italy and Spain. The analysed material was cDNA or gDNA that came from T cells, B-cell-depleted T cells, or PBMCs.

This CDR3 region has 15 residues. Germline assignment: CDR1 LNHDA and CDR2 SQIVND (reference sequence). Trimming shortened V by 3 bases and J by 2 bases, and 13 bases separated the two germline ends. Clones were sequenced by immunoSEQ multiplex PCR, and TCRdb holds only the in-frame ones, with some missing. This table has more than 150,000 clones, nearly 80% appearing once. This clonotype was sampled from a woman aged 80 or older with acute or convalescent COVID-19. The sample consisted of peripheral blood. The rearrangement links TRBV19 to TRBJ1-1; D unresolved. The DNA for the CDR3 is TGTGCCAGTAGTATGTCAAACAGCCTAAACACTGAAGCTTTCTTT. It translates to CASSMSNSLNTEAFF.